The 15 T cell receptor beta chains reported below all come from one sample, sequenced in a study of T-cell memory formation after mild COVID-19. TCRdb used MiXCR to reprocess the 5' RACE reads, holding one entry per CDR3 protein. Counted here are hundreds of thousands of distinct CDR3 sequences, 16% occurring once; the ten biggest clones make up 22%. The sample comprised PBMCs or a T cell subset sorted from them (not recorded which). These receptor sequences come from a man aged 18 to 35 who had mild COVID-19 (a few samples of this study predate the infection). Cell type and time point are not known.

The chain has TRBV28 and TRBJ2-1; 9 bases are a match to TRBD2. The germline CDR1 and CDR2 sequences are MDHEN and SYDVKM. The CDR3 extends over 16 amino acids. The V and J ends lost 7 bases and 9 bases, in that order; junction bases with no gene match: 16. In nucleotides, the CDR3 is TGTGCCAGCACCCCCTCAGGGACTAGCCAGTATGGTGAGCAGTTCTTC. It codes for CASTPSGTSQYGEQFF.

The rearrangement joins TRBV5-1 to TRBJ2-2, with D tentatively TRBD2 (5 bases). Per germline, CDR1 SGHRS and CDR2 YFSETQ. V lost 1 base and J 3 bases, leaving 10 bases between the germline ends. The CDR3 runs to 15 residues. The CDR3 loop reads CASSLTGGYTGELFF. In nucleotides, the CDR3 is TGCGCCAGCAGCTTGACCGGCGGGTACACCGGGGAGCTGTTTTTT. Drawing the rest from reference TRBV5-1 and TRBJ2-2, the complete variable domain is KAGVTQTPRYLIKTRGQQVTLSCSPISGHRSVSWYQQTPGQGLQFLFEYFSETQRNKGNFPGRFSGRQFSNSRSEMNVSTLELGDSALYLCASSLTGGYTGELFFGEGSRLTVL.

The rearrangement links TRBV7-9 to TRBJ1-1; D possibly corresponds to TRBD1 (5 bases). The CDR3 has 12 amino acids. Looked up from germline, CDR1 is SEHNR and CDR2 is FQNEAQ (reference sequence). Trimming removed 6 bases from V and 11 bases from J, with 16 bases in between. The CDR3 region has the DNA TGTGCCAGCAGAGCTGGGGACGGTCGCGCTTTCTTT. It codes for CASRAGDGRAFF.

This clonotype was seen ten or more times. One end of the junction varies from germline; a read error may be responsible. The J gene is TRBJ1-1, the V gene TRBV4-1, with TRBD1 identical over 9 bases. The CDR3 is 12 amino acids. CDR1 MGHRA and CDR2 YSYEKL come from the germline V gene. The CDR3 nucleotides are TGCGCCAGCAGCCTCCAACAGGGGGCCGAGGTCTTT. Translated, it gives CASSLQQGAEVF.

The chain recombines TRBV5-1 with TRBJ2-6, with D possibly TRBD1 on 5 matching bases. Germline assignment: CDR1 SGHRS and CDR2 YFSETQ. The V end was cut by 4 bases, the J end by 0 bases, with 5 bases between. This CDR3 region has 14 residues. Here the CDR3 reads CASSQGSGANVLTF. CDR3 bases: TGCGCCAGCAGCCAGGGCTCTGGGGCCAACGTCCTGACTTTC. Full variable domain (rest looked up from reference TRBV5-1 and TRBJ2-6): KAGVTQTPRYLIKTRGQQVTLSCSPISGHRSVSWYQQTPGQGLQFLFEYFSETQRNKGNFPGRFSGRQFSNSRSEMNVSTLELGDSALYLCASSQGSGANVLTFGAGSRLTVL.

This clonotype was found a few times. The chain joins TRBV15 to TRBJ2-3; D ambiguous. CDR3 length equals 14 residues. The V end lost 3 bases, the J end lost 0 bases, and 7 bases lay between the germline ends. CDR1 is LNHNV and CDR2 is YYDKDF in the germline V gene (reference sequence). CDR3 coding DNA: TGTGCCACCAGCAGGCCTGCCAGCACAGATACGCAGTATTTT. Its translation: CATSRPASTDTQYF.

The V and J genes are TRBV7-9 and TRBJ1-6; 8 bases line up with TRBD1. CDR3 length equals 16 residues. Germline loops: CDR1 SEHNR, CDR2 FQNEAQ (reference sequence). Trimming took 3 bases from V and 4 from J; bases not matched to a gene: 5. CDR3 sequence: CASSFSGTGYNSPLHF. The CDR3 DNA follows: TGTGCCAGCAGCTTCTCCGGGACAGGTTATAATTCACCCCTCCACTTT.

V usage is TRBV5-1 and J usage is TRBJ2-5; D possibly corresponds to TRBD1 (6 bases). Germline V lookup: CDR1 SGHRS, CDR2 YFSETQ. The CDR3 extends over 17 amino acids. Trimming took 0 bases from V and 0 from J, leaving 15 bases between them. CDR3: CASSLGGQSLYQETQYF. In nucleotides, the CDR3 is TGCGCCAGCAGCTTGGGAGGACAGTCCTTGTACCAAGAGACCCAGTACTTC.

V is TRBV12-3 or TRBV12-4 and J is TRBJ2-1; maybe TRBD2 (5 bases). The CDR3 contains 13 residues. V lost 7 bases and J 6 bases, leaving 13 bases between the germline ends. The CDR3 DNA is TGTGCCAGCACCAGAACTAGGCGCAATGAGCAGTTCTTC. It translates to CASTRTRRNEQFF.

The CDR3 nucleotides read TGTGCCAGCACTTCCACCGGGGGTGAGCAGTTCTTC. It translates to CASTSTGGEQFF. The rearrangement joins TRBV9 to TRBJ2-1; possible D gene TRBD2, 6 bases. CDR3 size: 12 residues. Per germline, CDR1 SGDLS and CDR2 YYNGEE. V was clipped by 6 bases and J by 9 bases, with 13 bases between them. Looking up the rest from reference TRBV9 and TRBJ2-1 gives the full variable domain: DSGVTQTPKHLITATGQRVTLRCSPRSGDLSVYWYQQSLDQGLQFLIQYYNGEERAKGNILERFSAQQFPDLHSELNLSSLELGDSALYFCASTSTGGEQFFGPGTRLTVL.

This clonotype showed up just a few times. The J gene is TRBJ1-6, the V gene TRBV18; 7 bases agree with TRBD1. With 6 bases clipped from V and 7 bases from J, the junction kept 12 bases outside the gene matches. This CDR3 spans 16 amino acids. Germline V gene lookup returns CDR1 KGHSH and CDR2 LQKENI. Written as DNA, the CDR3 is TGTGCCAGCTCCCCCCCGGGACAGCCCGGGAATTCACCCCTCCACTTT. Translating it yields CASSPPGQPGNSPLHF.

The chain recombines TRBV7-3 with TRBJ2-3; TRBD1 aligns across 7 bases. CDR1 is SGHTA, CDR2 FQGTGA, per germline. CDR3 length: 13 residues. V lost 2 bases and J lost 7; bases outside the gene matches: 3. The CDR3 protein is CASSLGDSNTQYF. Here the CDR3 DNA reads TGTGCCAGCAGCTTAGGGGACAGCAATACGCAGTATTTT.

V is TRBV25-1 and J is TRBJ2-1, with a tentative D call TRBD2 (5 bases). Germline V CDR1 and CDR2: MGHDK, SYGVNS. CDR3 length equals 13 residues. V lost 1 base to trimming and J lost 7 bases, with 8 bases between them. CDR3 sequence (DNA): TGTGCCAGCAGTGAATTCGGCGGGAATGAGCAGTTCTTC. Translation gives CASSEFGGNEQFF.

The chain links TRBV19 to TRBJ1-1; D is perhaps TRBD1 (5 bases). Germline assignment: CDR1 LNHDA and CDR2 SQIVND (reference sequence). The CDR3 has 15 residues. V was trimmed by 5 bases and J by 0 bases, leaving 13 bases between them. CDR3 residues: CASSAPGGVNTEAFF. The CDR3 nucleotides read TGTGCCAGTAGTGCCCCGGGGGGGGTGAACACTGAAGCTTTCTTT.

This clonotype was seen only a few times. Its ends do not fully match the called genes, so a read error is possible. CDR3 in amino acids: CASSYVRRASDEQYF. The CDR3 region has the DNA TGTGCCAGCAGTTACGTACGCCGGGCCTCCGACGAGCAGTACTTC. V gene TRBV6-6 combines with J gene TRBJ2-7; D not resolved. The CDR3 sequence is 15 residues long. The germline CDR1 and CDR2 sequences are MNHNY and SVGAGI (reference sequence).